This TCR beta chain was sequenced for a study of T cell repertoires in cytomegalovirus infection (dated by TCRdb to about 2019). Background on the whole study: Donor HLA type was relevant to the analysis, because carriage of CMV infection together with the matching HLA type was indicated by public TCR beta signatures. Results and caveats for the whole study, not just this receptor: In both this cohort and an independent roughly 350-donor cohort, the cumulative frequency of public TCR beta family members distinguished carriers of CMV infection plus the relevant HLA type. The ex vivo response was dominated by HLA-C-restricted CMV-specific TCR beta clonotypes, and the single most frequent clonotype in two of eight donors was supplied by these HLA-C-restricted clonotypes.

The germline V gene (reference sequence) provides CDR1 MNHEY and CDR2 SMNVEV. The CDR3 spans 14 residues, from the cysteine through the phenylalanine. Left in the record is the CDR3 DNA by itself, 42 bases read in frame from the first base. At the junction V is shortened by 5 bases and J by 3 bases; bases outside the gene matches: 6. TCRdb records Illumina HiSeq 1500 as the sequencer. In TCRdb, the public reads were trimmed at Q25 with fastp and aligned with MiXCR, with productive beta chains retained. Entries that share a CDR3 protein sequence are merged under the most common genes and DNA. The sample contains just over 300,000 distinct CDR3 sequences, 17% of them found a single time. Clones ranked in the top ten supply around 12% of the sample. In this sample, this clonotype turned up a few times. The target of this receptor is not known. No base qualities exist here, and no much larger clone lies one base off it.

Material for sequencing was PBMCs. Rearrangement joined TRBV27 to TRBJ2-7; TRBD1 matches 8 bases in the middle. This clonotype was sampled from a human donor in good health (CMV status not recorded). Some clones in this sample may be carry-over from other donors' samples. The bases read TGTGCCAGCAGTCCCGGACAGGGTTACTACGAGCAGTACTTC. It encodes CASSPGQGYYEQYF.